This T cell receptor (beta chain) stems from a study of CD8+ T cells in alopecia areata. Patients with alopecia areata provided lesional scalp punch biopsies as well as peripheral blood. Once RNA had been extracted, it was reverse transcribed into cDNA to act as the sequencing template. Method: immunoSEQ multiplex PCR; TCRdb's copy keeps in-frame clones and lacks some. The sample lists 9,500 to 15,000 clones; roughly 50% were seen once. Germline V gene data show CDR1 as SEHNR and CDR2 as FQNEAQ (reference sequence). The germline V and J ends were trimmed by 3 bases and 7 bases, with 13 bases remaining between them. CDR3 length equals 14 residues.

The gene calls are TRBV7-9 and TRBJ2-1, with D possibly being TRBD1 or TRBD2 (5 bases each). Specimen: skin. The clonotype originates from a human donor with alopecia areata. The chain's CDR3 is CASSFFQGENEQFF. CDR3 bases: TGTGCCAGCAGCTTCTTCCAGGGAGAAAATGAGCAGTTCTTC.